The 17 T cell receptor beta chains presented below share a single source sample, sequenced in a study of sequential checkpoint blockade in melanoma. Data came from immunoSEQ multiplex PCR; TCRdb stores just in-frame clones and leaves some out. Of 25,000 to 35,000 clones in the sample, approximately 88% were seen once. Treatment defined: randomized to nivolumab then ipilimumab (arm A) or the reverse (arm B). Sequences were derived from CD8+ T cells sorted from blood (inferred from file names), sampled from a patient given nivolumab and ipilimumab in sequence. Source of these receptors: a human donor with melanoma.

CDR3 bases: TGTGCCAGTAGTATAGGACAGGGGGTCCCTGAAGCTTTCTTT. Its protein product is CASSIGQGVPEAFF. V is TRBV19 and J is TRBJ1-1; 9 nucleotides agree with TRBD1. CDR1 is LNHDA, CDR2 SQIVND, per germline (reference sequence). V lost 1 base, J lost 6 bases, and 3 bases stayed unmatched. The CDR3 has 14 residues.

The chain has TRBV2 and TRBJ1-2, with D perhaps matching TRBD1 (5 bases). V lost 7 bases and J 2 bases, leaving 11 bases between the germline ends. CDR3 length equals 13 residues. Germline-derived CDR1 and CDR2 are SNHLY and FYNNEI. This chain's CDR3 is CASTGSLNYGYTF. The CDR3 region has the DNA TGTGCCAGCACAGGGTCCTTAAACTATGGCTACACCTTC. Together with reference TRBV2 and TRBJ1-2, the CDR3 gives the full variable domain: EPEVTQTPSHQVTQMGQEVILRCVPISNHLYFYWYRQILGQKVEFLVSFYNNEISEKSEIFDDQFSVERPDGSNFTLKIRSTKLEDSAMYFCASTGSLNYGYTFGSGTRLTVV.

The CDR3 DNA reads TGTGCCAGTACGACAGAGTGGGAAGCTTTCTTT. The encoded protein is CASTTEWEAFF. This chain connects TRBV6-1 to TRBJ1-1; D is perhaps TRBD1 (5 bases). Germline V gene sequence: CDR1 MNHNS, CDR2 SASEGT. The CDR3 sequence is 11 residues long. The V end lost 9 bases, the J end lost 8 bases, and 13 bases lay between the germline ends.

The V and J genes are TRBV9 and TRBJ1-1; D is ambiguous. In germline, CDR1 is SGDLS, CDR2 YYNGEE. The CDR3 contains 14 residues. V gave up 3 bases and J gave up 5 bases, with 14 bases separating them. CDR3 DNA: TGTGCCAGCAGCGAGCCCCGACGGGGTACTGAAGCTTTCTTT. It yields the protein CASSEPRRGTEAFF.

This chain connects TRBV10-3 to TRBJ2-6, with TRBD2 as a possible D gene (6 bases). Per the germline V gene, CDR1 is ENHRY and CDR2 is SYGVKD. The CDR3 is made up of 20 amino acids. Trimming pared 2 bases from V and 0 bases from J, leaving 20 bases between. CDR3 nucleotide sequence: TGTGCCATCAGTGAGGCCTCGGGAGTTCACGTCGGCTCTGGGGCCAACGTCCTGACTTTC. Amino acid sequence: CAISEASGVHVGSGANVLTF.

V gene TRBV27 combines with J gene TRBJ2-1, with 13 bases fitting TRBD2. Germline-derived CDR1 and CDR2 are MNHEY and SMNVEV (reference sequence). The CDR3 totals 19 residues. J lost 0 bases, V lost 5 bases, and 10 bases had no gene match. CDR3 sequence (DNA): TGTGCCAGCAGTCATCCGGGACTAGCGGGATTGAGCTCCTACAATGAGCAGTTCTTC. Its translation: CASSHPGLAGLSSYNEQFF.

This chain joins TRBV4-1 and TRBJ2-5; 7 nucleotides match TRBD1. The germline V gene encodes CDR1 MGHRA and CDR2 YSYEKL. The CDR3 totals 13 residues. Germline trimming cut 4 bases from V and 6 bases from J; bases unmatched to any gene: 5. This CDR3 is CASSPWDSQTQYF. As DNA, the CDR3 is TGCGCCAGCAGCCCCTGGGACAGCCAGACCCAGTACTTC.

The DNA of the CDR3 is TGTGCCAGCGGACAGGAAAATGGGTATGGCTACACCTTC. Translated, it gives CASGQENGYGYTF. The chain joins TRBV6-6 to TRBJ1-2, with TRBD1 matching over 7 bases. Germline V gives CDR1 MNHNY, CDR2 SVGAGI (reference sequence). Germline trimming cut 8 bases from V and 5 bases from J; bases unmatched to any gene: 8. The CDR3 runs to 13 residues.

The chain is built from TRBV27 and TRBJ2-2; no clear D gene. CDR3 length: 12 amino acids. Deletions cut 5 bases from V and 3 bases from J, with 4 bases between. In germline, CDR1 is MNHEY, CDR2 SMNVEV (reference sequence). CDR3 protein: CASSPDTGELFF. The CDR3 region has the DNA TGTGCCAGCAGTCCCGACACCGGGGAGCTGTTTTTT.

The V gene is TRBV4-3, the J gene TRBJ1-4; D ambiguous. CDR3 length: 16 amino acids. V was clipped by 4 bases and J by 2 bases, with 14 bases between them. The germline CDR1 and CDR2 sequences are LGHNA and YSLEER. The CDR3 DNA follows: TGCGCCAGCAGCCCCCGACTGACGGCCACTAATGAAAAACTGTTTTTT. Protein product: CASSPRLTATNEKLFF.

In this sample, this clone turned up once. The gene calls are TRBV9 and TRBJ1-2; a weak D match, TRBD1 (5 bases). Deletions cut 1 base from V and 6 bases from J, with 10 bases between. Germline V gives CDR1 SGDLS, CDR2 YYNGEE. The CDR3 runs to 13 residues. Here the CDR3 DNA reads TGTGCCAGCAGCGTAAGGGGCGGGGATGGCTACACCTTC. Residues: CASSVRGGDGYTF.

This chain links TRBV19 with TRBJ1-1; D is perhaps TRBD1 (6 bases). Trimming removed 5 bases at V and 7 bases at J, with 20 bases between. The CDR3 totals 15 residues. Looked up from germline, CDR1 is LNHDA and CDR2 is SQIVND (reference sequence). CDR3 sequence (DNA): TGTGCCAGTAGTTACTCAGCGACAGGAGGTGTTGAAGCTTTCTTT. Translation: CASSYSATGGVEAFF.

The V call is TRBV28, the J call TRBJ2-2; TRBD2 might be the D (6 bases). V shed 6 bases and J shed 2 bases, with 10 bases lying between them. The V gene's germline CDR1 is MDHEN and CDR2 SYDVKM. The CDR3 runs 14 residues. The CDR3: CASRRDGNTGELFF. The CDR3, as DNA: TGTGCCAGCAGGCGGGACGGTAACACCGGGGAGCTGTTTTTT.

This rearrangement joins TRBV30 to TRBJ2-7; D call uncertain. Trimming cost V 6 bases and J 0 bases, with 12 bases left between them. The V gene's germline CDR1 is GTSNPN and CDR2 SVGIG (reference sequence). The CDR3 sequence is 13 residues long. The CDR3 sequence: CACRVGSSYEQYF. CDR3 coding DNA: TGTGCCTGCCGAGTGGGCAGCTCCTACGAGCAGTACTTC.

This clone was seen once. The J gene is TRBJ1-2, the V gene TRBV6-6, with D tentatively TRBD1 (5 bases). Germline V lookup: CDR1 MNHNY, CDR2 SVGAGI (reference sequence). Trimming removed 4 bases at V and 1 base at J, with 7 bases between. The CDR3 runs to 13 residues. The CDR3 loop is CASSLTDNYGYTF. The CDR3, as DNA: TGTGCCAGCAGTTTGACAGATAACTATGGCTACACCTTC.

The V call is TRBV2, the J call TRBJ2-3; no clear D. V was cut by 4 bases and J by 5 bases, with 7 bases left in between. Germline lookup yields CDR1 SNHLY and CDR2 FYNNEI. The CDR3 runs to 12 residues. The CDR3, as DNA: TGTGCCAGCAGTGCTAATTTAGATACGCAGTATTTT. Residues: CASSANLDTQYF.

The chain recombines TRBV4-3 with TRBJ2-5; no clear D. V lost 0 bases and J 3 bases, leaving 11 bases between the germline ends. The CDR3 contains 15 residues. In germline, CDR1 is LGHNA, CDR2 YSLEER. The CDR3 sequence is CASSQDESAEETQYF. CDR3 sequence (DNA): TGCGCCAGCAGCCAAGATGAGTCTGCGGAAGAGACCCAGTACTTC.